This T cell receptor beta chain was captured in a study of CD8 T cells in ankylosing spondylitis. Trimming cost V 2 bases and J 6 bases; bases outside gene matches: 11. The CDR3 spans 16 residues. The germline V gene has CDR1 SNHLY and CDR2 FYNNEI. Comments on this clonotype: Its specificity is unknown.

With molecular barcodes, quantitative 5'-RACE was used to make the TCR beta libraries. TCRdb independently ran MiXCR on the 5' RACE reads; one entry per CDR3 protein. Of around 220,000 distinct CDR3 sequences listed, 15% to 20% were seen once; the top ten hold under 45%. General study results and limits: Earlier work had already found some motif variants in reactive arthritis synovial fluid and blood. Made up of under 10 highly homologous variants, a TCR beta motif appeared characteristic of ankylosing spondylitis blood.

The rearrangement joins TRBV2 to TRBJ1-1, with 8 bases aligning to TRBD1. The sequence was collected from a male donor with ankylosing spondylitis. Sample: blood, either unsorted or a sorted T cell fraction (not recorded which). CDR3 sequence: CASSEPAAGGASEAFF. CDR3 bases: TGTGCCAGCAGTGAACCGGCGGCAGGGGGCGCATCTGAAGCTTTCTTT.